Below, one T cell receptor beta chain is given with its context. The antigen is unknown. A junction end diverges from the germline sequence, so it may reflect a read error. This sample is drawn from a study of long-term antiretroviral therapy in people with HIV. Regarding the study as a whole: The study found narrower CDR3 length ranges in HIV repertoires than in controls. All time points showed a repertoire dominated by clones expanded before ART.

Each HIV-infected participant was given treatment in the United States. The cryopreserved samples used held 1-10 million PBMC prior to extraction of DNA. The assay, immunoSEQ v3.0, was run at survey level. This table comes from immunoSEQ multiplex PCR, and its TCRdb copy is limited to in-frame clones, with some not included. The sample lists nearly 25,000 clones, 75% to 85% seen once, with more than 2% in the top ten. There are 14 residues in the CDR3. CDR1 and CDR2 (germline): SSHAT, FNYEAQ (reference sequence). This clonotype was sampled from a man aged 45-60 years with HIV. This sequence joins TRBV7-7 and TRBJ2-2; D is unclear. The sample in question was unsorted PBMCs, obtained 3 years after starting antiretroviral therapy. The CDR3 region is CASSRTANTGELFF. CDR3 nucleotides: TGTGCTAGCAGTCGGACGGCTAACACCGGGGAGCTGTTTTTT.